What follows describes a single TCR beta chain. The data were obtained in a study of T cell responses to AZD1222 COVID-19 vaccine. Repertoires were generated with immunoSEQ multiplex PCR, while TCRdb's copy carries only in-frame clones and drops some. The sample lists around 200,000 clones, 93% seen once, with approximately 4% in the top ten. This clonotype was sampled from an adult in good health. The source material was peripheral blood, sampled on day 0 of AZD1222 vaccination.

The CDR3 nucleotides read TGTGCTAGTGGTTTGGTACGGAGGGCCGTGGTGTACGAGCAGTACTTC. Its translation is CASGLVRRAVVYEQYF. The chain has TRBV12-5 and TRBJ2-7; TRBD2 is a possible D gene (6 bases). V lost 0 bases to trimming and J lost 4 bases, with 16 bases between them. The length of the CDR3 is 16 residues. CDR1 and CDR2 (germline): LGHNT, FRNRAP.